These 27 T cell receptor beta chains share one sample of origin, sequenced in a study of blood T cell repertoires in COVID-19. TCRdb's copy holds only in-frame clones and misses some; the assay was immunoSEQ multiplex PCR. Of approximately 120,000 clones detected, roughly 74% appear once; the ten largest clones hold 4.5% to 6%. What was sequenced was peripheral blood. Receptors were obtained from an elderly man with COVID-19, enrolled during active disease.

The V gene is TRBV29-1, the J gene TRBJ2-4; tentative D call: TRBD1 (6 bases). The CDR3 sequence is 13 residues long. V lost 5 bases to trimming and J lost 1 base, with 9 bases between them. Germline CDR1 is SQVTM and CDR2 is ANQGSEA. In DNA, the CDR3 is TGCAGCGTTAGAGACAGGGCCAAAAACATTCAGTACTTC. It translates to CSVRDRAKNIQYF.

The chain links TRBV27 to TRBJ2-7, with TRBD2 identical over 12 bases. The CDR3 consists of 16 residues. Germline CDR1 and CDR2: MNHEY and SMNVEV (reference sequence). Losses at the gene ends were 7 bases for V and 7 bases for J; bases not matched to a gene: 14. The CDR3 region is CASNTILAGGPGEQYF. In DNA, the CDR3 is TGTGCCAGCAATACCATTCTAGCGGGAGGGCCGGGGGAGCAGTACTTC.

The chain links TRBV28 to TRBJ1-5; the match to TRBD1 covers 8 bases. The trim removed 2 bases at V and 7 bases at J, leaving 4 bases unmatched. Per the germline V gene, CDR1 is MDHEN and CDR2 is SYDVKM. This CDR3 has 14 residues. The CDR3 protein is CASSLGQGLQPQHF. CDR3 nucleotides: TGTGCCAGCAGTTTAGGACAGGGTTTACAGCCCCAGCATTTT.

The chain joins TRBV28 to TRBJ1-3; D ambiguous. V dropped 6 bases and J dropped 4 bases, with 16 bases sitting between them. This CDR3 is 15 amino acids long. The germline CDR1 and CDR2 sequences are MDHEN and SYDVKM. CDR3 in DNA: TGTGCCAGCAGCCTACGGGGAGCGGCCGGAAACACCATATATTTT. Translating gives CASSLRGAAGNTIYF.

With respect to this clone: A read error may produce the germline difference seen at one junction end. The chain recombines TRBV3-1 (or the pseudogene TRBV3-2) with TRBJ1-2, with D possibly TRBD1 on 6 matching bases. Germline V CDR1 and CDR2: LGHDT, YNNKEL (reference sequence). This CDR3 has 13 amino acids. The CDR3 DNA reads TGTGCCAGCAGCCAAGGCGGGCGGGGGGGCTGCACCTTC. It yields the protein CASSQGGRGGCTF.

CDR3 bases: TGTGCCAGCAGTCCTAGAGGGTGGAACACCGGGGAGCTGTTTTTT. It translates to CASSPRGWNTGELFF. The chain couples TRBV6-5 to TRBJ2-2, with a possible D match to TRBD2 (5 bases). Germline lookup yields CDR1 MNHEY and CDR2 SVGAGI. The CDR3 is made up of 15 amino acids. Trimming stripped 5 bases from V and 1 base from J, with 11 bases between.

This chain uses TRBV27 with TRBJ2-1; TRBD1 might be the D (5 bases). The CDR3 length is 14 residues. From germline, CDR1 is MNHEY and CDR2 SMNVEV (reference sequence). V was pared by 6 bases and J by 2 bases, with 11 bases between. The CDR3 protein is CASSPGSTYNEQFF. The CDR3 bases are TGTGCCAGCAGCCCAGGGTCGACCTACAATGAGCAGTTCTTC.

This clone was detected a few times. The chain joins TRBV28 to TRBJ1-3; D is undetermined. Germline V gene sequence: CDR1 MDHEN, CDR2 SYDVKM. This CDR3 contains 11 residues. The CDR3 spells CESSRGNTIYF. DNA for the CDR3: TGTGAGAGCTCTCGTGGAAACACCATATATTTT.

The J gene is TRBJ1-3, the V gene TRBV25-1; D unclear. The CDR3 sequence is 15 residues long. The germline CDR1 and CDR2 sequences are MGHDK and SYGVNS. V shed 0 bases and J shed 2 bases, with 8 bases lying between them. CDR3 coding DNA: TGTGCCAGCAGTGAATATACCGGGACTGGAAACACCATATATTTT. This translates into CASSEYTGTGNTIYF.

The V gene is TRBV19, the J gene TRBJ2-5; the D gene is possibly TRBD2 (5 bases). The CDR3 consists of 13 residues. Germline V gene data show CDR1 as LNHDA and CDR2 as SQIVND (reference sequence). V was shortened by 3 bases and J by 5 bases, with 10 bases between the two germline ends. The CDR3 here is CASSMASSETQYF. The CDR3 nucleotides are TGTGCCAGTAGTATGGCTAGCTCCGAGACCCAGTACTTC.

Written as DNA, the CDR3 is TGTGCCAGCAGCCCTTGGGCTCAGGGTAATCAGCCCCAGCATTTT. Protein: CASSPWAQGNQPQHF. The genes are TRBV7-2 and TRBJ1-5; tentative D call: TRBD1 (5 bases). With 5 bases removed from V and 4 bases from J, the gap between germline ends came to 15 bases. CDR1 and CDR2 from the germline V gene are SGHTA and FQGNSA. This CDR3 comprises 15 residues.

This chain connects TRBV10-3 to TRBJ2-1; 10 nucleotides align to TRBD2. Germline V gives CDR1 ENHRY, CDR2 SYGVKD. The CDR3 loop spans 17 amino acids. The junction had 7 bases not matched to a gene; V was cut back by 0 bases and J by 5 bases. CDR3 DNA: TGTGCCATCAGTGAGTCTCCTAGCGGGAGTGGTAACAATGAGCAGTTCTTC. Translated: CAISESPSGSGNNEQFF.

Comments on this clone: The sample holds other DNA sequences that translate to the same CDR3. This sequence joins TRBV5-4 and TRBJ1-4; TRBD1 might be the D (6 bases). The CDR3 is 15 amino acids. The germline CDR1 and CDR2 sequences are SGHNT and YYREEE (reference sequence). V gave up 0 bases and J gave up 8 bases, with 14 bases separating them. The CDR3: CASSLGGGAGEKLFF. The CDR3 nucleotides are TGTGCCAGCAGCTTGGGCGGGGGCGCGGGGGAAAAACTGTTTTTT.

The V gene is TRBV27, the J gene TRBJ1-2; D not resolved. Germline V CDR1 and CDR2: MNHEY, SMNVEV (reference sequence). The CDR3 spans 14 residues. The germline V and J ends were trimmed by 6 bases and 5 bases, with 16 bases remaining between them. The CDR3 is CASRPSWAQYGYTF. The CDR3 bases are TGTGCCAGCAGGCCATCTTGGGCGCAATATGGCTACACCTTC.

The chain couples TRBV3-1 (or the pseudogene TRBV3-2) to TRBJ2-7, with D possibly matching TRBD1 (7 bases). V was clipped by 6 bases and J by 1 base, with 25 bases between them. This CDR3 has 18 residues. CDR1 is LGHDT, CDR2 YNNKEL, per germline (reference sequence). CDR3 region: CASSPPSTPRGDSYEQYF. CDR3 bases: TGTGCCAGCAGTCCCCCCTCGACTCCCAGGGGGGATTCCTACGAGCAGTACTTC.

The rearrangement uses TRBV15 and TRBJ2-2; maybe TRBD1 (6 bases). The CDR3 is 17 residues long. The germline CDR1 and CDR2 sequences are LNHNV and YYDKDF (reference sequence). Between the trimmed V and J ends, which lost 0 bases and 1 base, there was a span of 12 bases. In nucleotides, the CDR3 is TGTGCCACCAGCAGAGATAGGGACACGATGAACACCGGGGAGCTGTTTTTT. Protein: CATSRDRDTMNTGELFF.

This sequence joins TRBV6-6 and TRBJ2-2; 14 nucleotides match TRBD2. The CDR3 is 16 residues long. CDR1 MNHNY and CDR2 SVGAGI come from the germline V gene (reference sequence). The V gene end was trimmed by 5 bases and the J gene end by 7 bases; junction bases not matched to a gene: 6. CDR3 sequence (DNA): TGTGCCAGCAGTCCGGGACTAGCGGGAGCGGTCGGGGAGCTGTTTTTT. Translation gives CASSPGLAGAVGELFF.

The V gene is TRBV5-1, the J gene TRBJ1-2; D might be TRBD1 (6 bases). Looked up from germline, CDR1 is SGHRS and CDR2 is YFSETQ. The ends were cut back, 0 bases at V and 5 bases at J, with 14 bases in the middle. The CDR3 spans 15 residues. The CDR3 sequence is CASSLGQVGDYGYTF. CDR3 coding DNA: TGCGCCAGCAGCTTGGGACAGGTCGGCGATTATGGCTACACCTTC.

The V and J genes are TRBV24-1 and TRBJ2-2, with D possibly matching TRBD1 (5 bases). The germline V gene encodes CDR1 KGHDR and CDR2 SFDVKD. The V gene lost 3 bases and the J gene lost 13 bases, with 14 bases spanning the gap. CDR3 length equals 13 residues. The CDR3 nucleotides read TGTGCCACCAGTGATCAAAGGGGTCAGGGGCTGTTTTTT. Protein sequence: CATSDQRGQGLFF.

The chain combines TRBV7-3 with TRBJ2-7; 10 nucleotides align to TRBD2. This CDR3 contains 15 residues. Germline CDR1 is SGHTA and CDR2 is FQGTGA. The V gene end was trimmed by 4 bases and the J gene end by 2 bases; junction bases not matched to a gene: 5. The CDR3 DNA is TGTGCCAGCAGCTACCGGACTAGCGGCCCCTACGAGCAGTACTTC. As protein: CASSYRTSGPYEQYF.

This chain connects TRBV2 to TRBJ1-1; D might be TRBD1 (5 bases). From germline, CDR1 is SNHLY and CDR2 FYNNEI. This CDR3 comprises 14 residues. Trimming left V 6 bases short and J 3 bases short, with 14 bases between. CDR3 region: CASSPRGTYTEAFF. For the CDR3, the DNA is TGTGCCAGCAGCCCAAGGGGTACATACACTGAAGCTTTCTTT.

The V call is TRBV30, the J call TRBJ1-3, with D possibly TRBD1 on 5 matching bases. The CDR3 is made up of 12 amino acids. Trimming shortened V by 3 bases and J by 3 bases, and 6 bases separated the two germline ends. CDR1 is GTSNPN and CDR2 is SVGIG in the germline V gene (reference sequence). CDR3 in amino acids: CAWRTDGNTIYF. CDR3 DNA: TGTGCCTGGAGGACAGATGGAAACACCATATATTTT.

The gene calls are TRBV4-2 and TRBJ2-7, with 10 bases fitting TRBD2. Unmatched junction bases numbered 5, after V lost 2 bases and J lost 7 bases. The CDR3 is 14 residues long. The germline gives CDR1 LGHNA, CDR2 YNFKEQ. CDR3 DNA: TGTGCCAGCAGCCAAAACTTACTAGCGGGGGAGCAGTACTTC. Protein: CASSQNLLAGEQYF.

This chain joins TRBV5-6 and TRBJ1-2; D uncertain. V was trimmed by 0 bases and J by 2 bases, leaving 5 bases between them. Germline loops: CDR1 SGHDT, CDR2 YYEEEE. CDR3 length: 13 residues. This CDR3 reads CASSLDSNYGYTF. CDR3 DNA: TGTGCCAGCAGCTTGGACAGCAACTATGGCTACACCTTC. The entire variable domain, with the rest obtained from reference TRBV5-6 and TRBJ1-2, is as follows: DAGVTQSPTHLIKTRGQQVTLRCSPKSGHDTVSWYQQALGQGPQFIFQYYEEEERQRGNFPDRFSGHQFPNYSSELNVNALLLGDSALYLCASSLDSNYGYTFGSGTRLTVV.

This chain uses TRBV3-1 (or the pseudogene TRBV3-2) with TRBJ2-2; 7 bases are a match to TRBD1. This CDR3 spans 16 amino acids. Germline trimming cut 4 bases from V and 0 bases from J; bases unmatched to any gene: 5. Looked up from germline, CDR1 is LGHDT and CDR2 is YNNKEL (reference sequence). The CDR3 loop is CASSLKGQSNTGELFF. Written as DNA, the CDR3 is TGTGCCAGCAGCCTCAAGGGACAGTCGAACACCGGGGAGCTGTTTTTT.

Here the CDR3 reads CASRGTGAEKLFF. The CDR3 nucleotides are TGCGCCAGCAGAGGGACAGGGGCAGAAAAACTGTTTTTT. The rearrangement links TRBV10-2 to TRBJ1-4, with 10 nucleotides matching TRBD1. V was pared by 6 bases and J by 8 bases, with 3 bases of the junction left unmatched. From germline, CDR1 is WSHSY and CDR2 SAAADI. The CDR3 length is 13 residues.

J is TRBJ1-1 and V is TRBV11-2; 7 bases are a match to TRBD1. Trimming removed 3 bases from V and 3 bases from J; junction bases left unmatched: 10. Looked up from germline, CDR1 is SGHAT and CDR2 is FQNNGV. The CDR3 loop spans 16 amino acids. The CDR3 sequence is CASSFRTGLTHTEAFF. CDR3 DNA: TGTGCCAGCAGCTTCCGGACAGGTCTAACCCACACTGAAGCTTTCTTT.